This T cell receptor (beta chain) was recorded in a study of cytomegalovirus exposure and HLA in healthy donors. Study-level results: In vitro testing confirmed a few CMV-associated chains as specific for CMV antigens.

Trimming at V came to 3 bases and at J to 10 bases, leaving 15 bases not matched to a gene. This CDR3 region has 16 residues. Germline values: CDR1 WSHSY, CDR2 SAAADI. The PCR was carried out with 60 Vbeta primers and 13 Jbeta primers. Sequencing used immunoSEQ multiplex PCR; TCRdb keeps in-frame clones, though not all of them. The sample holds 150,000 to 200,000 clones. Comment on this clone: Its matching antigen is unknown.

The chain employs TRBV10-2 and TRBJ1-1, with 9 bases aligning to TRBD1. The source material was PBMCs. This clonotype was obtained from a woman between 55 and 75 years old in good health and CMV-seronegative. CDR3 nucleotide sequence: TGCGCCAGCAGTGAAGGGACAGGGTGGGGGGAAATTGGAGCTTTCTTT. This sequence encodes CASSEGTGWGEIGAFF.